This T cell receptor beta chain came from a study of blood T cell repertoires in COVID-19. Overall study context: Acute and convalescent COVID-19 samples came from the United States, Italy and Spain.

The V gene end was trimmed by 4 bases and the J gene end by 8 bases; junction bases not matched to a gene: 7. This CDR3 has 14 amino acids. Germline CDR1 reads SGHRS; CDR2 reads YFSETQ. Participants were aged about 18 to 100 years, lived in 25 or so US areas, and enrolled virtually. Allocation to cohorts depended on clinical history reported by the participants. In the source study's methods: Using reference gene primer amplification, nucleated cell counts were estimated. Profiling relied on immunoSEQ multiplex PCR, and the TCRdb table lists in-frame clones only, not all of them. The DNA gave D and trimming, while V, J and clone size come from that table. This sample has fewer than 350,000 clones, with 85% found just once.

The chain employs TRBV5-1 and TRBJ2-1; 9 bases line up with TRBD1. The sequence derives from a woman in her 50s who had recovered from COVID-19. Specimen: PBMCs or T cells enriched from blood (not recorded which). In DNA, the CDR3 is TGCGCCAGCAGCCCCGGACAGGGGACGGATGAGCAGTTCTTC. Encoded protein: CASSPGQGTDEQFF.